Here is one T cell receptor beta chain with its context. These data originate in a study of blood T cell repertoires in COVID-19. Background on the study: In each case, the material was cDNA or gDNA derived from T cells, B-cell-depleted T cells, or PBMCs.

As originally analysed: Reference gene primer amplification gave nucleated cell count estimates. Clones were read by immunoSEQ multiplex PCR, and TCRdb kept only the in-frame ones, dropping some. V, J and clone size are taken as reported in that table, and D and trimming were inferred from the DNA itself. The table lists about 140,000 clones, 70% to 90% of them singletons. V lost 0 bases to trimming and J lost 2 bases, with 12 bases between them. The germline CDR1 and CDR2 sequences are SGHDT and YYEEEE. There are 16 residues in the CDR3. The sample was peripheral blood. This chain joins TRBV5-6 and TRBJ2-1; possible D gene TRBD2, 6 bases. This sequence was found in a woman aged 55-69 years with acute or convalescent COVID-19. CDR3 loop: CASSLGGGVAYNEQFF. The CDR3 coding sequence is TGTGCCAGCAGCTTGGGGGGCGGGGTGGCCTACAATGAGCAGTTCTTC.